This T cell receptor beta chain was documented in a study of T cell responses to AZD1222 COVID-19 vaccine. The assay was immunoSEQ multiplex PCR, and TCRdb's table has in-frame clones only and misses some. Among 130,000 or so clones listed, approximately 90% were seen once. Trimming stripped 0 bases from V and 5 bases from J, with 4 bases between. This CDR3 comprises 13 residues. Looked up from germline, CDR1 is LGHDT and CDR2 is YNNKEL (reference sequence). The specimen was peripheral blood, collected on day 0 of MenACWY control vaccination. The clonotype comes from an adult in good health. J is TRBJ1-4 and V is TRBV3-1 (or the pseudogene TRBV3-2); D is uncertain. The CDR3 region is CASSQERNEKLFF. In DNA, the CDR3 is TGTGCCAGCAGCCAAGAGAGAAATGAAAAACTGTTTTTT.